This is a list of T cell receptor beta chains from one sample in a study of beta chain features in type 1 diabetes. Data came from immunoSEQ multiplex PCR; TCRdb stores just in-frame clones and leaves some out. The sample carries hundreds of thousands of clones, roughly a sixth recorded once. Input material: naive CD4+ T cells from blood. The origin of the receptors is a man younger than 35 in good health. CDR3s include the opening cysteine and the closing phenylalanine or tryptophan. The D gene is left open where the match is weak. Only part of the rows carry a size: once, few, many, or a class if the clone is expanded.

TRBJ2-3 14 - TRBV28 few TGTGCCAGCAGGCAAGGGGGGCACACAGATACGCAGTATTTT CASRQGGHTDTQYF
TRBJ1-5 18 - TRBV19 few TGTGCCAGTAGGTGGGGGCAGGCATCCTTTGATAGCAATCAGCCCCAGCATTTT CASRWGQASFDSNQPQHF
TRBJ1-5 14 - TRBV18 - TGTGCCAGCTCACCGGCATGGCAAGGGCAGCCCCAGCATTTT CASSPAWQGQPQHF
TRBJ2-3 15 TRBD2 TRBV9 few TGTGCCAGCTCTGCTCTAGCGGGGGCCACAGATACGCAGTATTTT CASSALAGATDTQYF
TRBJ2-7 13 - TRBV5-5 - TGTGCCAGCAGCGTTACTGTAACCTACGAGCAGTACTTC CASSVTVTYEQYF
TRBJ2-1 17 - TRBV18 few TGTGCCAGCTCACCTTCCCTGACCTTCCAATGGTACAATGAGCAGTTCTTC CASSPSLTFQWYNEQFF
TRBJ2-5 16 TRBD2 TRBV5-6 few TGTGCCAGCAGCTTGGATGGACTAGCTGGTAAAGAGACCCAGTACTTC CASSLDGLAGKETQYF
TRBJ1-2 16 - TRBV4-2 - TGTGCCAGCAGCAGCCCTAATTGGTATGAGGTTGGCGGCTACACCTTC CASSSPNWYEVGGYTF
TRBJ1-5 14 - TRBV9 - TGTGCCAGCAGCTCAGGGGTGCGCAATCAGCCCCAGCATTTT CASSSGVRNQPQHF
TRBJ1-1 15 TRBD1 TRBV5-1 few TGCGCCAGCAGCCCAGGACAGGTGTCTCGAACTGAAGCTTTCTTT CASSPGQVSRTEAFF
TRBJ2-3 14 TRBD2 TRBV5-1 - TGCGCCAGCAGCTTCGGGGGGGGAGAGCGTGCGCAGTATTTT CASSFGGGERAQYF
TRBJ2-3 15 TRBD1 TRBV4-3 - TGCGCCAGCAGCCAACTCGGACAGGGGTCAGATACGCAGTATTTT CASSQLGQGSDTQYF
TRBJ2-7 15 TRBD2 TRBV9 few TGTGCCAGCAGCCCCCGCGGGGGAATGAACCTCGAGCAGTACTTC CASSPRGGMNLEQYF
TRBJ2-3 14 TRBD2 TRBV7-2 - TGTGCCAGCAGGCGGGGGGTTACCACAGATACGCAGTATTTT CASRRGVTTDTQYF
TRBJ2-3 11 - TRBV20-1 - TGCAGTGCTAGAGGTGTAGATACGCAGTATTTT CSARGVDTQYF
TRBJ2-2 16 TRBD2 TRBV7-2 - TGTGCCAGCAGCTCCTCCGGGACTAGCGGGAGTAGGGAGCTGTTTTTT CASSSSGTSGSRELFF
TRBJ1-2 13 - TRBV27 - TGTGCCAGCCATAAGGGGGGCGGGTATGGCTACACCTTC CASHKGGGYGYTF
TRBJ1-1 13 TRBD1 TRBV14 few TGTGCCAGCAGCCTAACAGGGGGCACTGAAGCTTTCTTT CASSLTGGTEAFF
TRBJ1-3 16 - TRBV4-1 - TGCGCCAGCAGCCAAGTACAGCCAAGGTTTGGAAACACCATATATTTT CASSQVQPRFGNTIYF
TRBJ2-5 16 TRBD2 TRBV7-2 few TGTGCCAGCAGCTCGGGACTAGCGGGGGGGCAGGAGACCCAGTACTTC CASSSGLAGGQETQYF
TRBJ2-2 14 - TRBV19 - TGTGCCAGTAGTAAGGGAAGTTGGGCCGGGGAGCTGTTTTTT CASSKGSWAGELFF
TRBJ2-1 15 TRBD1 TRBV5-8 - TGTGCCAGCAGCTTGGGGACAGGGGTGGGTAATGAGCAGTTCTTC CASSLGTGVGNEQFF
TRBJ2-5 12 - TRBV7-2 - TGTGCCAGCAGCTGGAGGGTAGAGACCCAGTACTTC CASSWRVETQYF
TRBJ2-3 14 TRBD1 TRBV5-4 few TGTGCCAGCAGCGGACAGGGAGGACCAGATACGCAGTATTTT CASSGQGGPDTQYF
TRBJ2-5 15 - TRBV25-1 - TGTGCCAGCAGTGAATCAGGGGCAGGGGAAGAGACCCAGTACTTC CASSESGAGEETQYF
TRBJ2-7 16 TRBD1 TRBV28 - TGTGCCAGCAGTTCGCCAGGGACAGGGGGTTTCTACGAGCAGTACTTC CASSSPGTGGFYEQYF
TRBJ2-2 17 - TRBV21-1 - TGTGCCAGCAGCAAAGAGGCCCGTGACACGAACACCGGGGAGCTGTTTTTT CASSKEARDTNTGELFF
TRBJ2-5 12 - TRBV4-3 - TGCGCCAGCAGCCAAGATTTCAGGTCCCAGTACTTC CASSQDFRSQYF
TRBJ2-3 14 - TRBV11-2 few TGTGCCAGCAGCCACCGATGGAGCACAGATACGCAGTATTTT CASSHRWSTDTQYF